These 13 T cell receptor beta chains share one sample of origin, sequenced in a study of CD8+ T cells in alopecia areata. RNA was extracted and reverse transcribed into cDNA as the sequencing template. The protocol was immunoSEQ multiplex PCR, while the TCRdb copy is restricted to in-frame clones and leaves out a portion. The table lists some 150,000 clones, more than 55% of them singletons. The sequenced sample was CD8+ T cells sorted from blood. The receptors were gathered from a human donor in good health.

V gene TRBV30 combines with J gene TRBJ2-1; TRBD2 agrees at 14 bases. The ends lost 2 bases at V and 1 base at J; junction bases unmatched: 10. CDR3 length: 19 residues. Germline V gives CDR1 GTSNPN, CDR2 SVGIG (reference sequence). The CDR3 spells CAWSPGTSGSGGSYNEQFF. The DNA of the CDR3 is TGTGCCTGGAGTCCCGGGACTAGCGGGAGCGGTGGATCCTACAATGAGCAGTTCTTC.

The sample holds a few counts of this clone. V gene TRBV25-1 combines with J gene TRBJ2-3; 7 positions match TRBD1. The germline V gene encodes CDR1 MGHDK and CDR2 SYGVNS. The CDR3 consists of 15 residues. V was clipped by 5 bases and J by 0 bases; unmatched bases: 5. The CDR3 sequence: CASSPRDRSTDTQYF. CDR3 coding DNA: TGTGCCAGCAGTCCCCGGGACAGAAGCACAGATACGCAGTATTTT. Complete variable domain (other parts from reference TRBV25-1 and TRBJ2-3): EADIYQTPRYLVIGTGKKITLECSQTMGHDKMYWYQQDPGMELHLIHYSYGVNSTEKGDLSSESTVSRIRTEHFPLTLESARPSHTSQYLCASSPRDRSTDTQYFGPGTRLTVL.

The J gene is TRBJ1-2, the V gene TRBV4-1, with no clear D. The CDR3 runs to 13 residues. CDR1 is MGHRA and CDR2 is YSYEKL in the germline V gene. Trimming pared 4 bases from V and 4 bases from J, leaving 10 bases between. CDR3 sequence reads: CASSLGPFYGYTF. The CDR3 region has the DNA TGCGCCAGCAGCCTTGGGCCGTTCTATGGCTACACCTTC.

This chain links TRBV5-1 with TRBJ2-5, with unresolved D. The CDR3 totals 13 residues. The germline CDR1 and CDR2 sequences are SGHRS and YFSETQ. Between the trimmed V and J ends, which lost 2 bases and 4 bases, there was a span of 9 bases. CDR3 nucleotides: TGCGCCAGCAGCTTCCCCAGTGCAGAGACCCAGTACTTC. Its protein product is CASSFPSAETQYF.

The gene calls are TRBV5-1 and TRBJ2-2, with D possibly being TRBD1 (5 bases). CDR3 length equals 15 residues. The V gene lost 2 bases and the J gene lost 9 bases, with 17 bases spanning the gap. Germline assignment: CDR1 SGHRS and CDR2 YFSETQ. The CDR3 nucleotides are TGCGCCAGCAGCTTCTCGTTTCGGCCAGGGCGGGAGCTGTTTTTT. Translating gives CASSFSFRPGRELFF.

This clone was observed many times. The chain is built from TRBV9 and TRBJ2-2; possibly TRBD1 for D (6 bases). V was clipped by 0 bases and J by 5 bases, with 11 bases between them. Germline CDR1 is SGDLS and CDR2 is YYNGEE. The CDR3 totals 15 residues. CDR3 region: CASSVGTEITGELFF. The CDR3 DNA is TGTGCCAGCAGCGTAGGGACAGAGATAACCGGGGAGCTGTTTTTT.

This chain uses TRBV13 with TRBJ2-4; D is perhaps TRBD2 (7 bases). The CDR3 covers 16 residues. Trimming stripped 0 bases from V and 9 bases from J, with 18 bases between. Germline assignment: CDR1 PRHDT and CDR2 FYEKMQ (reference sequence). This CDR3 is CASSLGGGQAPGIQYF. For the CDR3, the DNA is TGTGCCAGCAGCTTAGGCGGGGGGCAGGCCCCAGGCATTCAGTACTTC.

This clone was seen only a few times. The gene calls are TRBV25-1 and TRBJ2-6, with unresolved D. Trimming left V 7 bases short and J 0 bases short, with 4 bases between. CDR3 length: 13 amino acids. Germline V gives CDR1 MGHDK, CDR2 SYGVNS. CDR3 in amino acids: CASTSSGANVLTF. The CDR3 DNA follows: TGTGCCAGCACCTCCTCTGGGGCCAACGTCCTGACTTTC.

The V and J genes are TRBV27 and TRBJ2-1; 10 bases line up with TRBD2. With V trimmed by 0 bases and J by 4 bases, 3 bases remained unmatched. The V gene's germline CDR1 is MNHEY and CDR2 SMNVEV (reference sequence). The CDR3 length is 16 residues. As DNA, the CDR3 is TGTGCCAGCAGTTTATCGCCTAGCGGGAGTTACAATGAGCAGTTCTTC. Its protein product is CASSLSPSGSYNEQFF.

The V gene is TRBV11-2, the J gene TRBJ2-3; possible D gene TRBD1, 6 bases. The CDR3 runs to 15 residues. Looked up from germline, CDR1 is SGHAT and CDR2 is FQNNGV. V shed 4 bases and J shed 2 bases, with 13 bases lying between them. Here the CDR3 reads CASSSTRGHTDTQYF. The DNA of the CDR3 is TGTGCCAGCAGCTCCACCAGGGGTCACACAGATACGCAGTATTTT. Complete variable domain (other parts from reference TRBV11-2 and TRBJ2-3): EAGVAQSPRYKIIEKRQSVAFWCNPISGHATLYWYQQILGQGPKLLIQFQNNGVVDDSQLPKDRFSAERLKGVDSTLKIQPAKLEDSAVYLCASSSTRGHTDTQYFGPGTRLTVL.

The chain combines TRBV2 with TRBJ2-2, with 7 bases that match TRBD1. CDR1 is SNHLY and CDR2 is FYNNEI in the germline V gene. This CDR3 contains 14 residues. The junction had 4 bases not matched to a gene; V was cut back by 2 bases and J by 7 bases. The CDR3 DNA is TGTGCCAGCAGTGAAAAGGGGGCGCACGGGGAGCTGTTTTTT. Translation: CASSEKGAHGELFF.

V and J are TRBV5-1 and TRBJ2-1; D is perhaps TRBD2 (6 bases). Germline CDR1 is SGHRS and CDR2 is YFSETQ. The V gene lost 7 bases and the J gene lost 5 bases, with 19 bases spanning the gap. CDR3 size: 15 residues. The DNA for the CDR3 is TGCGCCAGCGGCCCGACCGGGACTCCGAACAATGAGCAGTTCTTC. It yields the protein CASGPTGTPNNEQFF.

CDR3 sequence (DNA): TGTGCCTGGAGTGTAGGAATAGCGGGAGGGCGGAACGCCTACGAGCAGTACTTC. This gives the protein CAWSVGIAGGRNAYEQYF. The J gene is TRBJ2-7, the V gene TRBV30; 11 bases fit TRBD2. The CDR3 runs to 18 residues. V lost 0 bases to trimming and J lost 2 bases; unmatched junction nucleotides: 12. CDR1 is GTSNPN, CDR2 SVGIG, per germline (reference sequence).